This T cell receptor beta chain came from a study of T cells in Graves' hyperthyroidism and ophthalmopathy. Whole-study context: The blood sample was taken at first diagnosis, before treatment began.

Template material for amplifying TCR beta CDR3 regions consisted of RNA transcripts. When the TCR CDR3 underwent first-round RT-PCR, the HTBI primer set was used. One entry per CDR3 protein, called by TCRdb with MiXCR from the multiplex PCR reads. The sample has under 500,000 distinct CDR3 sequences; more than 13% are singletons. V dropped 5 bases and J dropped 7 bases, with 21 bases sitting between them. The CDR3 totals 16 residues. The V gene's germline CDR1 is LGHDT and CDR2 YNNKEL (reference sequence). The table lists this clonotype with many counts. The receptor was derived from a man aged 50 to 60 with Graves' ophthalmopathy. This chain links TRBV3-1 with TRBJ2-1; maybe TRBD2 (6 bases). The sample taken for sequencing was blood. CDR3 sequence reads: CASSFGTLILGNEQFF. Written as DNA, the CDR3 is TGTGCCAGCAGCTTCGGGACTCTCATCCTGGGGAATGAGCAGTTCTTC.